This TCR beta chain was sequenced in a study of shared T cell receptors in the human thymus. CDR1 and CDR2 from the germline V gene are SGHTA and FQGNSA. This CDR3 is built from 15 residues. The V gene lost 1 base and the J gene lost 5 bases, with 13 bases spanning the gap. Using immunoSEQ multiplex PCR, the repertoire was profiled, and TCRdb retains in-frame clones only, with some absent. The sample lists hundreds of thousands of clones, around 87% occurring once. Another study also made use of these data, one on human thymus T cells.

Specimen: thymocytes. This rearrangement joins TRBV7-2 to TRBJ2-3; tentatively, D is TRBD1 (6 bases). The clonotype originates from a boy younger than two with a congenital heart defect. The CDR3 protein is CASSLGAGAGDTQYF. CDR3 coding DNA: TGTGCCAGCAGCTTAGGAGCAGGGGCCGGAGATACGCAGTATTTT. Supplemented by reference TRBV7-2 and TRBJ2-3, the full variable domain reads GAGVSQSPSNKVTEKGKDVELRCDPISGHTALYWYRQSLGQGLEFLIYFQGNSAPDKSGLPSDRFSAERTGGSVSTLTIQRTQQEDSAVYLCASSLGAGAGDTQYFGPGTRLTVL.